This T cell receptor (beta chain) stems from a study of T cell repertoires in cytomegalovirus infection. Study in general: Indicated by public TCR beta signatures were CMV infection and matching HLA type. Findings and caveats of the study: It was HLA-C-restricted CMV-specific TCR beta clonotypes that dominated the response ex vivo. There were carriers of CMV plus the relevant HLA, and cumulative public TCR beta family frequency identified them.

Turning to this clonotype: The antigen is unknown.

CDR3 length: 15 residues. Trimming stripped 4 bases from V and 3 bases from J, with 16 bases between. CDR1 is SGHTA, CDR2 FQGNSA, per germline. TCRdb called the reads again in MiXCR, with one record for every CDR3 protein. Of 180,000 or so distinct CDR3 sequences detected, about 18% appear once; the ten largest clones hold under 30%. The rearrangement uses TRBV7-2 and TRBJ2-7; tentatively, D is TRBD2 (6 bases). The source of this sequence is a human donor in good health (CMV status not recorded). Some clones in this sample may be carry-over from other donors' samples. The sample taken for sequencing was CD8+ T cells from PBMCs. CDR3 DNA sequence: TGTGCCAGCAGCTCCTTCCCGCGGGGATACTACGAGCAGTACTTC. It translates to CASSSFPRGYYEQYF.